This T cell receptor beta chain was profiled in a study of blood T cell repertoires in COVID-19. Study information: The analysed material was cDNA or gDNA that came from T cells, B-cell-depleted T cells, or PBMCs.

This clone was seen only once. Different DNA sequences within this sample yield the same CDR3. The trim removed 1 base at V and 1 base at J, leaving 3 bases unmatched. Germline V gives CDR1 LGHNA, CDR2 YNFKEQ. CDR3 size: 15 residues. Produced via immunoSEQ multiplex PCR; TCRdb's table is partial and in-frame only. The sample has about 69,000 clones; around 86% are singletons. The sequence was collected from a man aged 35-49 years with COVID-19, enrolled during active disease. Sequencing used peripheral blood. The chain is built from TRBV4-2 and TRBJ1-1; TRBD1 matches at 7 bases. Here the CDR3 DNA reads TGTGCCAGCAGCCAAGCTCAGGGGGGGAACACTGAAGCTTTCTTT. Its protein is CASSQAQGGNTEAFF.